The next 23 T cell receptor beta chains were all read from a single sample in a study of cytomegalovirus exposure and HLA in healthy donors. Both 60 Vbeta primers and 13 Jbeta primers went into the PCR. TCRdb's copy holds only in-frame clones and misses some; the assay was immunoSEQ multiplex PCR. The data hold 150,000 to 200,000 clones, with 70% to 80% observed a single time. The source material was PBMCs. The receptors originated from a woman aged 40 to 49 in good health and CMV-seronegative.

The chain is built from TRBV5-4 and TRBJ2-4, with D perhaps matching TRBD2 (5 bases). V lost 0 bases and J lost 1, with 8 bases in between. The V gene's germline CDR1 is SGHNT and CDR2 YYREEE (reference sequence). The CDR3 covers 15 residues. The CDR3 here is CASSLVRAAKNIQYF. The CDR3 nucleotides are TGTGCCAGCAGCTTGGTGCGGGCGGCCAAAAACATTCAGTACTTC.

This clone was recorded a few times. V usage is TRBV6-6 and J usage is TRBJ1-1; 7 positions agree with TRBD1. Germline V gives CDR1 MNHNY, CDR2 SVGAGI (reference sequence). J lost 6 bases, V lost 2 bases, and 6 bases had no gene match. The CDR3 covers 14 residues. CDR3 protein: CASSYPQTGSEAFF. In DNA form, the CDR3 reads TGTGCCAGCAGTTACCCCCAGACAGGGTCTGAAGCTTTCTTT.

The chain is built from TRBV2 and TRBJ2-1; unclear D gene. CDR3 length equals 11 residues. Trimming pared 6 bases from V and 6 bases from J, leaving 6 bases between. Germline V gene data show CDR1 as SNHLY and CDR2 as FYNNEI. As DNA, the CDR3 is TGTGCCAGCAGCCGACTCAATGAGCAGTTCTTC. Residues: CASSRLNEQFF.

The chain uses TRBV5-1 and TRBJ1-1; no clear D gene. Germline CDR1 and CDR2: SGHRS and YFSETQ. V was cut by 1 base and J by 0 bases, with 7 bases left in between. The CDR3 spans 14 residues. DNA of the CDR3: TGCGCCAGCAGCTTGAACACCGTGAACACTGAAGCTTTCTTT. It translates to CASSLNTVNTEAFF.

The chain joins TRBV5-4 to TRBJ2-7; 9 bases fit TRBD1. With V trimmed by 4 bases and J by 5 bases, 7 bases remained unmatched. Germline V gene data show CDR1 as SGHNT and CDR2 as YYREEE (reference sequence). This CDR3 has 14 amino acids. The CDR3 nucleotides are TGTGCCAGCAGCCGGACAGGGGAGGCTAACGAGCAGTACTTC. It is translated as CASSRTGEANEQYF. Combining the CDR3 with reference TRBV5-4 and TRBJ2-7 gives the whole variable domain ETGVTQSPTHLIKTRGQQVTLRCSSQSGHNTVSWYQQALGQGPQFIFQYYREEENGRGNFPPRFSGLQFPNYSSELNVNALELDDSALYLCASSRTGEANEQYFGPGTRLTVT.

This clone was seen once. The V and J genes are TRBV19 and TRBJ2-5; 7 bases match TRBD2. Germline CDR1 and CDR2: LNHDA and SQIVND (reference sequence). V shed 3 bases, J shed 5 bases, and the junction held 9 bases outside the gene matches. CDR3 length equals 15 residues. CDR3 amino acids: CASSISYPGGETQYF. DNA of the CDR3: TGTGCCAGTAGTATTTCTTACCCCGGGGGGGAGACCCAGTACTTC.

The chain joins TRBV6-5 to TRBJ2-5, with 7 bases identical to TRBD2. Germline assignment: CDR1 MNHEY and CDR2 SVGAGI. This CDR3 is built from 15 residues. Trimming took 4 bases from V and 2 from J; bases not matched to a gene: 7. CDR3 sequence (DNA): TGTGCCAGCAGTTTCGCCGTAGCGGGTCAAGAGACCCAGTACTTC. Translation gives CASSFAVAGQETQYF.

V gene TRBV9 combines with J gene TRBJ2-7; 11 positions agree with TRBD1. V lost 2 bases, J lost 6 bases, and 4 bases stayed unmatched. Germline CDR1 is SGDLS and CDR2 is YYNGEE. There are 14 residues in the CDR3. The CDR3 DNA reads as TGTGCCAGCAGCGTTTCCGGGACAGGGGGCGAGCAGTACTTC. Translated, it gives CASSVSGTGGEQYF.

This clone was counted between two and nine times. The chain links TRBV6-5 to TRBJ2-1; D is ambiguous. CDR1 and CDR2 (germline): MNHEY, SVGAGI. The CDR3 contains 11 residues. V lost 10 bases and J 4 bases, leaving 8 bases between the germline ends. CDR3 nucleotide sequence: TGTGCCACGAGAGATTACAATGAGCAGTTCTTC. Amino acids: CATRDYNEQFF.

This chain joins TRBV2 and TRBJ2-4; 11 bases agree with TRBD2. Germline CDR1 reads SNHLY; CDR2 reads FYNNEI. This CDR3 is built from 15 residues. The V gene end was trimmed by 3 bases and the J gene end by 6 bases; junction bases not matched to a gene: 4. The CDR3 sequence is CASSDGTSGTNIQYF. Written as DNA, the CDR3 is TGTGCCAGCAGTGATGGGACTAGCGGAACAAACATTCAGTACTTC.

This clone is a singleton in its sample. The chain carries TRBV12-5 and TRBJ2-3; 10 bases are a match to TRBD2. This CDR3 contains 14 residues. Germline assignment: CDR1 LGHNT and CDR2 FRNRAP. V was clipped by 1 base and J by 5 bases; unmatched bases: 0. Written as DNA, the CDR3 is TGTGCTAGTGGTTTGGGGACTAGCGGAGATACGCAGTATTTT. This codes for CASGLGTSGDTQYF.

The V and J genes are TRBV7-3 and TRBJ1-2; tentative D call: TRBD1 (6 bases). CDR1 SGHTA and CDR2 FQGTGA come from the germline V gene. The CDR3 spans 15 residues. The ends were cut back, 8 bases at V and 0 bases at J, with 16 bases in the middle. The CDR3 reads CASGGSGASNYGYTF. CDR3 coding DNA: TGTGCCAGCGGGGGCTCAGGAGCCTCTAACTATGGCTACACCTTC.

The CDR3 loop reads CASSSGTSGHSYNEQFF. The CDR3 DNA reads TGTGCCAGCAGTTCAGGGACTAGCGGGCACTCCTACAATGAGCAGTTCTTC. The rearrangement uses TRBV27 and TRBJ2-1; 12 nucleotides line up with TRBD2. The CDR3 length is 17 residues. In germline, CDR1 is MNHEY, CDR2 SMNVEV (reference sequence). V lost 4 bases to trimming and J lost 0 bases; unmatched junction nucleotides: 4.

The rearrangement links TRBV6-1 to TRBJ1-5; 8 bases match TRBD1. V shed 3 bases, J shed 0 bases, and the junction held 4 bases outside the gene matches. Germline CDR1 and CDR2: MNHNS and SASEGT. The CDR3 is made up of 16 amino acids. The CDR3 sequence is CASSESGQGSNQPQHF. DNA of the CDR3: TGTGCCAGCAGTGAGTCCGGACAGGGTAGCAATCAGCCCCAGCATTTT.

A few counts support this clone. This CDR3 is CASSFSGLQETQYF. The CDR3 bases are TGTGCCAGCAGTTTTTCGGGACTTCAAGAGACCCAGTACTTC. This rearrangement joins TRBV27 to TRBJ2-5; D is perhaps TRBD2 (6 bases). The germline CDR1 and CDR2 sequences are MNHEY and SMNVEV (reference sequence). The CDR3 runs 14 residues. Deletions cut 3 bases from V and 2 bases from J, with 10 bases between.

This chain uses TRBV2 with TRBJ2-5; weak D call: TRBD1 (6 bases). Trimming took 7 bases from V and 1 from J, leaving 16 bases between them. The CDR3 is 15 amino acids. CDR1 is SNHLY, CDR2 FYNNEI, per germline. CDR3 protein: CASIVSGTSQETQYF. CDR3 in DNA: TGTGCCAGCATAGTTTCCGGGACATCCCAAGAGACCCAGTACTTC.

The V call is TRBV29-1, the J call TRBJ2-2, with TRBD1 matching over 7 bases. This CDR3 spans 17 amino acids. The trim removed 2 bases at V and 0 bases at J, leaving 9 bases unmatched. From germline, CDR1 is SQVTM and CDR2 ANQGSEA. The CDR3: CSVEKDREGTNTGELFF. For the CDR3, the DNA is TGCAGCGTTGAAAAAGACAGGGAAGGGACGAACACCGGGGAGCTGTTTTTT.

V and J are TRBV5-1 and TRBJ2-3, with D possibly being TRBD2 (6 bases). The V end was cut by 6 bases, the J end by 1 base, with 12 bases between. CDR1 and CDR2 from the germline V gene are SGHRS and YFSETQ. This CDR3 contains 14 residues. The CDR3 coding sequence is TGCGCCAGCAAGGAGGGGCACCGCACAGATACGCAGTATTTT. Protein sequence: CASKEGHRTDTQYF.

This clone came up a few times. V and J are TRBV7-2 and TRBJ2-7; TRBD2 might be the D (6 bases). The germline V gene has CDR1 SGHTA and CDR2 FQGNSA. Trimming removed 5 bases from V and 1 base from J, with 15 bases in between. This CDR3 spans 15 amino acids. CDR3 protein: CASSPSTGVSYEQYF. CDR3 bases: TGTGCCAGCAGCCCTTCGACGGGAGTGTCCTACGAGCAGTACTTC.

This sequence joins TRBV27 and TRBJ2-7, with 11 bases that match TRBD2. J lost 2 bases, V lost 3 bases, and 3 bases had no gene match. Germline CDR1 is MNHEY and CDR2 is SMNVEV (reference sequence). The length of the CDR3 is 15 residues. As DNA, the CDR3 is TGTGCCAGCAGTTTCCTGACTAGCGGGACCTACGAGCAGTACTTC. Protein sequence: CASSFLTSGTYEQYF.

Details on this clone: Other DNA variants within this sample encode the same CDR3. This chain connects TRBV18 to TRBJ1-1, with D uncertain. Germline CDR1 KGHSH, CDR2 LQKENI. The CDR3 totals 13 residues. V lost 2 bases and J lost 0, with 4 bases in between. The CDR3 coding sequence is TGTGCCAGCTCACCAACAGTGAACACTGAAGCTTTCTTT. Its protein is CASSPTVNTEAFF.

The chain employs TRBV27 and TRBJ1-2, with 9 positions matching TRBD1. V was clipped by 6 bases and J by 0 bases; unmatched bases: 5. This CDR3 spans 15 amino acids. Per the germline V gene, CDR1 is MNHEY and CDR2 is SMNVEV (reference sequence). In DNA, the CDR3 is TGTGCCAGCAGACCCCGGGACAGGGCTAACTATGGCTACACCTTC. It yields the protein CASRPRDRANYGYTF.

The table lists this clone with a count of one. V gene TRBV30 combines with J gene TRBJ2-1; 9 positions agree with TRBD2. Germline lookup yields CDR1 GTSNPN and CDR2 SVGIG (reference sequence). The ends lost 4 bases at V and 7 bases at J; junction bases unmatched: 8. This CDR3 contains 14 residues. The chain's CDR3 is CAWNGGRAGNEQFF. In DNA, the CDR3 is TGTGCCTGGAATGGCGGGAGGGCCGGGAATGAGCAGTTCTTC.